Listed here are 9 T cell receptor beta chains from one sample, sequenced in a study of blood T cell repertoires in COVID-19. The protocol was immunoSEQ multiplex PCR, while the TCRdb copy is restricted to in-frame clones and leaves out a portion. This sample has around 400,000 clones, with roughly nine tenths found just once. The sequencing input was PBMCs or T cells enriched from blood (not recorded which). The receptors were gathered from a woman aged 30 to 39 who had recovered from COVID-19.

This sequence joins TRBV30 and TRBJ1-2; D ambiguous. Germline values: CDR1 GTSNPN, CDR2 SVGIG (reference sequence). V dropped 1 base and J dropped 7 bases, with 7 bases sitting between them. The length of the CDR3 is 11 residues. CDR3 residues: CAWSGPGGYTF. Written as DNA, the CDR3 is TGTGCCTGGAGTGGACCGGGTGGCTACACCTTC.

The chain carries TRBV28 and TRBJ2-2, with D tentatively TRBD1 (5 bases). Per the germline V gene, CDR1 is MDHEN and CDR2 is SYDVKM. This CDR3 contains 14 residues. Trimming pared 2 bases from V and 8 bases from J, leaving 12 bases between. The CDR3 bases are TGTGCCAGCAGTTTACCCCAGGGTGCTGGGGAGCTGTTTTTT. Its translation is CASSLPQGAGELFF.

The CDR3 loop reads CASTHSGRAPYNEQFF. The CDR3 coding sequence is TGTGCCAGCACCCATAGCGGGAGGGCCCCTTACAATGAGCAGTTCTTC. The rearrangement links TRBV7-9 to TRBJ2-1, with 11 nucleotides matching TRBD2. V was clipped by 7 bases and J by 4 bases; unmatched bases: 9. This CDR3 contains 16 residues. The germline V gene encodes CDR1 SEHNR and CDR2 FQNEAQ (reference sequence). Variable domain in full (rest from reference TRBV7-9 and TRBJ2-1): DTGVSQNPRHKITKRGQNVTFRCDPISEHNRLYWYRQTLGQGPEFLTYFQNEAQLEKSRLLSDRFSAERPKGSFSTLEIQRTEQGDSAMYLCASTHSGRAPYNEQFFGPGTRLTVL.

The CDR3 spells CASSRVGGRDQPQHF. The CDR3 nucleotides read TGTGCCAGCAGCCGAGTCGGGGGGCGCGATCAGCCCCAGCATTTT. This chain connects TRBV6-5 to TRBJ1-5; a possible D gene is TRBD1 (6 bases). CDR1 and CDR2 (germline): MNHEY, SVGAGI. This CDR3 spans 15 amino acids. The V end lost 6 bases, the J end lost 5 bases, and 17 bases lay between the germline ends.

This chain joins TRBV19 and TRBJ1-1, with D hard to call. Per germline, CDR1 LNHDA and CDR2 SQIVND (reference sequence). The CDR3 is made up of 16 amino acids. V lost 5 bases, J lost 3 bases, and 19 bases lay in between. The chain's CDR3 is CASSGYISMIDTEAFF. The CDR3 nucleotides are TGTGCCAGTAGTGGTTACATTTCGATGATCGACACTGAAGCTTTCTTT.

This CDR3 is CASSPRRGQSEAFF. CDR3 bases: TGTGCCAGCAGCCCCCGTAGGGGACAGAGTGAAGCTTTCTTT. The chain combines TRBV7-9 with TRBJ1-1, with TRBD1 identical over 7 bases. In germline, CDR1 is SEHNR, CDR2 FQNEAQ (reference sequence). The CDR3 consists of 14 residues. Trimming took 5 bases from V and 7 from J; bases not matched to a gene: 10.

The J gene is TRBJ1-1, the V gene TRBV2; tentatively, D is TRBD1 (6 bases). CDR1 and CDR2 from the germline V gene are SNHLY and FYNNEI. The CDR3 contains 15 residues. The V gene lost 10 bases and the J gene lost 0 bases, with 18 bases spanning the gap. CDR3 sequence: CATPRRGGVNTEAFF. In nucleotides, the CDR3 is TGTGCCACCCCCCGGCGGGGGGGCGTGAACACTGAAGCTTTCTTT.

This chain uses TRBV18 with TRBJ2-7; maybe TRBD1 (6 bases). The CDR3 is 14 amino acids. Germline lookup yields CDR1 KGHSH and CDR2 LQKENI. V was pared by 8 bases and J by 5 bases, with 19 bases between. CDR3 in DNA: TGTGCCAGCCACTGGGGGCAGGGTCGTGACGAGCAGTACTTC. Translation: CASHWGQGRDEQYF. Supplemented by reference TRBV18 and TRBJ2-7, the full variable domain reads NAGVMQNPRHLVRRRGQEARLRCSPMKGHSHVYWYRQLPEEGLKFMVYLQKENIIDESGMPKERFSAEFPKEGPSILRIQQVVRGDSAAYFCASHWGQGRDEQYFGPGTRLTVT.

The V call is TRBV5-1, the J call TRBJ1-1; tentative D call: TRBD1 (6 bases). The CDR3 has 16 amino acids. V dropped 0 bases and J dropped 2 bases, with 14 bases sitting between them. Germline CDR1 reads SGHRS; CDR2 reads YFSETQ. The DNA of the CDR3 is TGCGCCAGCAGCTTGGCCGGAAGGGGGTCTAACACTGAAGCTTTCTTT. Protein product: CASSLAGRGSNTEAFF.